A single sample is the source of the 2 T cell receptor beta chains below, sequenced in a study of T cells in localized non-small cell lung cancer (dated by TCRdb to the early 2020s). The library was obtained by the immunoSEQ multiplex PCR assay. Drawn from immuneACCESS, this table holds only the in-frame rearrangements with V and J called that TCRdb kept. Clones are partly lost; checked studies trace under half to an unresolved V gene and leave the rest unexplained. For this sample there are about 34,000 clones; roughly 93% appear just once. Clones ranked in the top ten supply 7.9% of the sample. Sequenced here: peripheral blood, sampled before any cancer treatment. The source of these receptors is a female donor at least 60 years old with stage I lung adenocarcinoma.

The CDR3 is CASSAKTDANEKLFF. The CDR3 DNA follows: TGCGCCAGCAGCGCGAAGACAGATGCTAATGAAAAACTGTTTTTT. V usage is TRBV5-1 and J usage is TRBJ1-4, with a weak D call TRBD1 (5 bases). V was pared by 4 bases and J by 3 bases, with 13 bases between. Germline V gene lookup returns CDR1 SGHRS and CDR2 YFSETQ. The CDR3 contains 15 residues. Variable domain in full (rest from reference TRBV5-1 and TRBJ1-4): KAGVTQTPRYLIKTRGQQVTLSCSPISGHRSVSWYQQTPGQGLQFLFEYFSETQRNKGNFPGRFSGRQFSNSRSEMNVSTLELGDSALYLCASSAKTDANEKLFFGSGTQLSVL.

The V gene is TRBV27, the J gene TRBJ2-6; D might be TRBD1 or TRBD2, each matching 5 bases. CDR3 length: 16 amino acids. Between the trimmed V and J ends, which lost 4 bases and 3 bases, there was a span of 13 bases. Germline V gene data show CDR1 as MNHEY and CDR2 as SMNVEV (reference sequence). CDR3 nucleotide sequence: TGTGCCAGCAGTTCAGGGCGGGTGAGTGGGGCCAACGTCCTGACTTTC. This gives the protein CASSSGRVSGANVLTF.